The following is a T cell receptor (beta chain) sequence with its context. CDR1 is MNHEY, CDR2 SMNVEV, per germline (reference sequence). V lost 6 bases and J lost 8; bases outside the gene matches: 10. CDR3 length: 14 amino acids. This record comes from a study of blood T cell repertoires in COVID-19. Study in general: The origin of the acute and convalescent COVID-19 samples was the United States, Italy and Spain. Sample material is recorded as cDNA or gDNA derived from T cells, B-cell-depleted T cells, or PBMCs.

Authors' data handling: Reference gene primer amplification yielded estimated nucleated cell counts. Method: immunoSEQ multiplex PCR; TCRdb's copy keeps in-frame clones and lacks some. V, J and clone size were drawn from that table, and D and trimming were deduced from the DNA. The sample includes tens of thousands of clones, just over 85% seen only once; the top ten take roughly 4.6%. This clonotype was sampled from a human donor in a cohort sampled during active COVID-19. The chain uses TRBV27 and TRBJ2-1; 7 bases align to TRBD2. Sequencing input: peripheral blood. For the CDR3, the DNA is TGTGCCAGCAGCGCGGGGAGGGGAATCGATGAGCAGTTCTTC. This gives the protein CASSAGRGIDEQFF.